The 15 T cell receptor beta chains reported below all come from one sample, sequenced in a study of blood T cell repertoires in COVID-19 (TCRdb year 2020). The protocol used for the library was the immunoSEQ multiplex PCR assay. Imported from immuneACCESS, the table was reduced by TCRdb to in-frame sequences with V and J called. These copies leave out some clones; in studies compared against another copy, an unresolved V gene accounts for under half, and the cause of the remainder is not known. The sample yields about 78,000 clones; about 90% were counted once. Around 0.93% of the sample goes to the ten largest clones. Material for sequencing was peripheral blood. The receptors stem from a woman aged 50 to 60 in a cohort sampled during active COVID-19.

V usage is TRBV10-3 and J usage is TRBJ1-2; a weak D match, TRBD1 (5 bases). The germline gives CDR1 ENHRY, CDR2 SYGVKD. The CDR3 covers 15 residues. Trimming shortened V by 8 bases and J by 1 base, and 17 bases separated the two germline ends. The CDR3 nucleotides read TGTGCCATCCTCCCGGGGGGAAGGGATAACTATGGCTACACCTTC. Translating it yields CAILPGGRDNYGYTF.

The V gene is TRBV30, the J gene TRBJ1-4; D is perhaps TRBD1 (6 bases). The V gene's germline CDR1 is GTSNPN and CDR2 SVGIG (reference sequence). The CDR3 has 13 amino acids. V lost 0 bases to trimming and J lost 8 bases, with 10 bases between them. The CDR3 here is CAWSVPTGEKLFF. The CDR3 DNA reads TGTGCCTGGAGTGTCCCGACAGGCGAAAAACTGTTTTTT.

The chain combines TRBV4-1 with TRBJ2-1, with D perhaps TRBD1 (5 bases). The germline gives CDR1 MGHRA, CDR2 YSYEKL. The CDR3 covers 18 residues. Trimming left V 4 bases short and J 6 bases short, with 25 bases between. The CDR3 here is CASSRGLQGSGTINEQFF. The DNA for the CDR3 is TGCGCCAGCAGCCGGGGCCTCCAGGGCAGTGGAACAATCAATGAGCAGTTCTTC.

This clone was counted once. CDR3 DNA: TGTGCCAGCAGCGGGGGAGGGAACACTGAAGCTTTCTTT. Its translation is CASSGGGNTEAFF. The gene calls are TRBV4-2 and TRBJ1-1; TRBD1 is a possible D gene (5 bases). Germline CDR1 and CDR2: LGHNA and YNFKEQ. The CDR3 loop spans 13 amino acids. Trimming pared 5 bases from V and 1 base from J, leaving 8 bases between.

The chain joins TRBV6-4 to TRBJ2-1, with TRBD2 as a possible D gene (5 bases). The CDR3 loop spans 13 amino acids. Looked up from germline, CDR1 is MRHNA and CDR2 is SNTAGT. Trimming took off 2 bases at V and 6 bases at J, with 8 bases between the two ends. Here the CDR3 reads CASSDEGGNEQFF. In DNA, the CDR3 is TGTGCCAGCAGTGACGAAGGAGGCAATGAGCAGTTCTTC.

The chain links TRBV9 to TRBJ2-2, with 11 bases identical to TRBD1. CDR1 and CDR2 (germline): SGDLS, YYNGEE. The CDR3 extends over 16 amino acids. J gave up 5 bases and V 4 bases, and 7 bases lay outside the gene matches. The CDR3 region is CASSSAGTGGTGELFF. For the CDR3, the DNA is TGTGCCAGCAGCTCCGCCGGGACAGGGGGAACCGGGGAGCTGTTTTTT.

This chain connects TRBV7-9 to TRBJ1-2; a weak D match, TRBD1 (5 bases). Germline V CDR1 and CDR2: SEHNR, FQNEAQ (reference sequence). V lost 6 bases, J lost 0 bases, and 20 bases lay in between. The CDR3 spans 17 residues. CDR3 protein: CASSRRGGLTSNYGYTF. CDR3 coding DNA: TGTGCCAGCAGTCGTAGGGGAGGGCTGACTTCTAACTATGGCTACACCTTC.

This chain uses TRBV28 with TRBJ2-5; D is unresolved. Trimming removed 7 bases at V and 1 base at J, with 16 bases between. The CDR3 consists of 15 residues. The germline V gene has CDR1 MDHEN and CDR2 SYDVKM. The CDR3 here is CASTPGASRQETQYF. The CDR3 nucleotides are TGTGCCAGCACCCCCGGAGCGAGCCGCCAAGAGACCCAGTACTTC.

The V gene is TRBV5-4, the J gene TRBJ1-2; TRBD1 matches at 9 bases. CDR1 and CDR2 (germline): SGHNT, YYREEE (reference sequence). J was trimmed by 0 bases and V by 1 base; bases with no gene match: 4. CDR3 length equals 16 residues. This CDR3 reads CASSLSGTGTNYGYTF. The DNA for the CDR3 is TGTGCCAGCAGCTTGTCGGGGACAGGGACTAACTATGGCTACACCTTC.

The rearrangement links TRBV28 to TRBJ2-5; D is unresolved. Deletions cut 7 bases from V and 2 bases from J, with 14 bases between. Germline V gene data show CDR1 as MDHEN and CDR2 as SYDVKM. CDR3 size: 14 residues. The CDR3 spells CASNLRGVQETQYF. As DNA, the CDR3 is TGTGCCAGCAACCTCCGAGGCGTACAAGAGACCCAGTACTTC. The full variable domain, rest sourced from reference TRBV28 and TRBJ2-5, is DVKVTQSSRYLVKRTGEKVFLECVQDMDHENMFWYRQDPGLGLRLIYFSYDVKMKEKGDIPEGYSVSREKKERFSLILESASTNQTSMYLCASNLRGVQETQYFGPGTRLLVL.

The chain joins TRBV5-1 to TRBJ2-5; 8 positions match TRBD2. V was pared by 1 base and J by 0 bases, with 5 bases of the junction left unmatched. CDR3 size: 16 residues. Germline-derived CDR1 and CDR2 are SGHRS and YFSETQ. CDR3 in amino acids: CASSLSGGGNQETQYF. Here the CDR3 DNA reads TGCGCCAGCAGCTTGAGTGGCGGGGGGAACCAAGAGACCCAGTACTTC.

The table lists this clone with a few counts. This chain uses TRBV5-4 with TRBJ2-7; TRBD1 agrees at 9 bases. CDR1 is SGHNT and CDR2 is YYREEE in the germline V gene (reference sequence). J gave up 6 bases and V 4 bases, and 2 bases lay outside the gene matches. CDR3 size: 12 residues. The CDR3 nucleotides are TGTGCCAGCAGCCAGACAGGGGGCGAGCAGTACTTC. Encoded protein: CASSQTGGEQYF.

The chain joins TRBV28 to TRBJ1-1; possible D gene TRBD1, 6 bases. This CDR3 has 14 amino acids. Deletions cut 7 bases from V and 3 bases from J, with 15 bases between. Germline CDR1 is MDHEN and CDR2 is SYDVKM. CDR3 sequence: CASIQGHGDTEAFF. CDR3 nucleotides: TGTGCCAGCATACAGGGACACGGGGACACTGAAGCTTTCTTT.

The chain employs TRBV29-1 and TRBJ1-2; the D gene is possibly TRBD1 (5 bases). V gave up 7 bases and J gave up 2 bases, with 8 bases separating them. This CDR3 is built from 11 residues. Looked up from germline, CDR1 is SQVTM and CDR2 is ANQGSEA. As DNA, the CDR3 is TGCAGCGCGACAGAAAACTATGGCTACACCTTC. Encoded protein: CSATENYGYTF.

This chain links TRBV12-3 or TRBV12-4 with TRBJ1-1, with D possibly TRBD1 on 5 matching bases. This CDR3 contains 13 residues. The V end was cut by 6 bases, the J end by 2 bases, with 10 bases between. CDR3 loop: CASRSTANTEAFF. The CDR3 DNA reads TGTGCCAGCAGGTCGACAGCAAACACTGAAGCTTTCTTT.